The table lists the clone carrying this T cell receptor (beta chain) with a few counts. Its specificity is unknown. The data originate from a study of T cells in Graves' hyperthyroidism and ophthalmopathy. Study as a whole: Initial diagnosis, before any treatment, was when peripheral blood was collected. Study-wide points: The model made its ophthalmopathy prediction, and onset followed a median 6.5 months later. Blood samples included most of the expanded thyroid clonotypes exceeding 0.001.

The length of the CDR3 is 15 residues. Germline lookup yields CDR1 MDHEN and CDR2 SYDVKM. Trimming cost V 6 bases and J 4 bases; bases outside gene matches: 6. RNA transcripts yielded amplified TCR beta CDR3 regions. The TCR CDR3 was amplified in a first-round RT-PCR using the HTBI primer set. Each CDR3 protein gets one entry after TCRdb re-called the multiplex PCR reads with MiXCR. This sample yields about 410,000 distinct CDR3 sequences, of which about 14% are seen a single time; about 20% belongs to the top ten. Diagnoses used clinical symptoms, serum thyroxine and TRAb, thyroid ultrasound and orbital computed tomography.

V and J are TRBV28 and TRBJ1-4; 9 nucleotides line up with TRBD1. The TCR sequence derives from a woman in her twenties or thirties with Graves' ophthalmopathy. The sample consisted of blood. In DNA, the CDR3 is TGTGCCAGCAGAACCTTGGGACAGGGTAATGAAAAACTGTTTTTT. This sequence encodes CASRTLGQGNEKLFF.